Sequencing of this T cell receptor beta chain was carried out in a study of regulatory T cells in long-lasting Graves disease. As for the study in general: Over 5 years of antithyroid drugs plus positive TSH receptor antibodies defined persistent Graves' disease. Study-level findings and limits: More public clonotypes were shared by persistent patients (about 3,000) than by new patients (roughly 970).

This clonotype was observed many times. Its antigen is as yet unknown. The time point is: persistent/refractory GD, antithyroid drugs over 5 years with positive TRAb. PBMC RNA was the source of the TCR library. In building TCR beta libraries, iRepertoire HTBI primers were used together with Arm-PCR of CDR3 regions. TCRdb re-called the multiplex PCR reads with MiXCR, one entry per CDR3 protein. This table holds around 450,000 distinct CDR3 sequences, 20% to 25% found once. The source material was peripheral blood mononuclear cells (PBMCs), sampled when the disease was refractory, from a patient treated with antithyroid drugs. The source of this sequence is a female donor with Graves disease.

In nucleotides, the CDR3 is TGTGCCAGCAGCTTGACGACAGACAATCAGCCCCAGCATTTT. Translated, it gives CASSLTTDNQPQHF. This chain joins TRBV5-5 and TRBJ1-5; the D gene is possibly TRBD1 (5 bases). V shed 1 base and J shed 3 bases, with 8 bases lying between them. CDR3 length: 14 residues. The germline V gene encodes CDR1 SGHKS and CDR2 YYEKEE (reference sequence).